This TCR beta chain was profiled in a study of T cell changes during pregnancy in multiple sclerosis. For this clone: A read error may account for a junction end that differs from germline.

This CDR3 region has 14 residues. The germline V gene encodes CDR1 MNHNS and CDR2 SASEGT. Assay used: immunoSEQ multiplex PCR; TCRdb lists only in-frame clones, some missing. This sample has about 48,000 clones, with around 92% found just once. Sample: CD4+ T cells from peripheral blood mononuclear cells, taken in the second trimester of pregnancy. This TCR was sampled from a female donor in good health, enrolled as a control in a pregnancy study. V gene TRBV6-1 combines with J gene TRBJ2-7, with 13 bases identical to TRBD2. CDR3 loop: CASSETGTSGTLHF. The CDR3, as DNA: TGTGCCAGCAGTGAAACCGGGACTAGCGGGACCCTGCACTTC.